Listed below are T cell receptor beta chains from one sample, sequenced in a study of cytomegalovirus exposure and HLA in healthy donors. TCRdb's table, derived via immunoSEQ multiplex PCR, lists solely in-frame clones and lacks some. This table holds tens of thousands of clones, roughly three quarters found once. Sequences were obtained from PBMCs. The receptor set was obtained from a woman between 40 and 55 years old in good health and CMV-seropositive. The CDR3 runs from the conserved cysteine through the conserved F or W. A D gene is named only where the DNA matches it firmly. Not all rows give a size; the values are once, few, many and, for expanded clones, a class.

TRBV5-4,TRBD2,NA,TRBJ2-3,TGTGCCAGCAGTGGACGCGGGGGGGCTAAGGCAGATACGCAGTATTTT,CASSGRGGAKADTQYF
TRBV7-7,NA,once,TRBJ2-5,TGTGCCAGCAGCTTAGGACAGGCGCAAGAGACCCAGTACTTC,CASSLGQAQETQYF
TRBV4-2,TRBD2,NA,TRBJ2-1,TGTGCCAGCAGCCCTCGGCCGACTAGCTCAAGCTCCTACAATGAGCAGTTCTTC,CASSPRPTSSSSYNEQFF
TRBV15,NA,NA,TRBJ1-2,TGTGCCACCAGCAATAGCGGCAGAAGAAACTATGGCTACACCTTC,CATSNSGRRNYGYTF
TRBV30,NA,NA,TRBJ1-3,TGTGCCGCCGGACGGGGCGGGGGCCCCAGCTCTGGAAACACCATATATTTT,CAAGRGGGPSSGNTIYF
TRBV19,NA,NA,TRBJ1-1,TGTGCCAGTAGTATTCGGGCGGGGGTCGAAGCTTTCTTT,CASSIRAGVEAFF
TRBV2,TRBD2,NA,TRBJ2-5,TGTGCCAGCAGTGAGGTAGCGGGGGGCCCTGGGACCCAGTACTTC,CASSEVAGGPGTQYF
TRBV4-2,NA,NA,TRBJ2-3,TGTGCCAGCAGCCTACCGGACTACGGGACCAAGCAGTATTTT,CASSLPDYGTKQYF
TRBV6-5,NA,NA,TRBJ1-1,TGTGCCAGCAGTGAAGGGGGGAACACTGAAGCTTTCTTT,CASSEGGNTEAFF
TRBV4-1,TRBD2,NA,TRBJ2-1,TGCGCCAGCAGCCAGGGTCAAGCTAGCGGGAGATACAATGAGCAGTTCTTC,CASSQGQASGRYNEQFF
TRBV7-2,TRBD2,NA,TRBJ2-7,TGTGCCAGCAGCCAGGGGACTAGCGGGAGAGCGCAGTACTTC,CASSQGTSGRAQYF
TRBV23-1,NA,NA,TRBJ2-5,TGCGCCAGCAGTCAAGAATCTAGGGGGGAGACCCAGTACTTC,CASSQESRGETQYF
TRBV30,NA,NA,TRBJ1-6,TGTGCCTGGAGTGGACAGCATAATTCCCCCCTCCACTTT,CAWSGQHNSPLHF
TRBV2,NA,NA,TRBJ1-1,TGTGCCAGCATACCGGACACGAACACTGAAGCTTTCTTT,CASIPDTNTEAFF
TRBV29-1,TRBD2,NA,TRBJ2-5,TGCAGCGCCGGGACTAGCGGCCAAGAGACCCAGTACTTC,CSAGTSGQETQYF
TRBV7-9,TRBD2,NA,TRBJ2-7,TGTGCCAGCAGCTTAGGATGGCGGGGGTCCTACGAGCAGTACTTC,CASSLGWRGSYEQYF
TRBV4-1,NA,NA,TRBJ2-3,TGCGCCAGCAGCCAAGTGAGGCTTGTGGAGCGAGATACGCAGTATTTT,CASSQVRLVERDTQYF
TRBV28,NA,NA,TRBJ2-1,TGTGCCAGCAGTTTTCGGCTTTCAGGGCAGTTCTTC,CASSFRLSGQFF
TRBV28,TRBD2,NA,TRBJ2-5,TGTGCCAGCAGTCCCCGGGGTAGCGGGATCGTGAGCCAGTACTTC,CASSPRGSGIVSQYF
TRBV5-1,TRBD1,NA,TRBJ2-1,TGCGCCAGCAGCTTGGTCGACAGGGGTGGAGGTGAGCAGTTCTTC,CASSLVDRGGGEQFF
TRBV29-1,TRBD1,NA,TRBJ1-2,TGCAGCGCAAAGACAGGGGGGCCCTATGGCTACACCTTC,CSAKTGGPYGYTF
TRBV14,TRBD2,NA,TRBJ2-1,TGTGCCAGCAGCCAAGGGGGACTAGCGGGAGTTCGGTTCTTC,CASSQGGLAGVRFF
TRBV30,NA,few,TRBJ2-6,TGTGCCTGGAGGCGGACCGGAGGCTCGGACGTCCTGACTTTC,CAWRRTGGSDVLTF
TRBV7-7,TRBD1,NA,TRBJ1-1,TGTGCCAGCAGCTTAGTTTCGGGAGGGGGCGCTGGGATGAACACTGAAGCTTTCTTT,CASSLVSGGGAGMNTEAFF
TRBV30,NA,NA,TRBJ2-1,TGTGCCTGGAGTGTACGTGGCGGGGTGGGTAATGAGCAGTTCTTC,CAWSVRGGVGNEQFF
TRBV5-1,TRBD2,once,TRBJ2-2,TGCGCCAGCAGCTTGGAGGCGGGGAGGGCCGGGGAGCTGTTTTTT,CASSLEAGRAGELFF
TRBV5-6,NA,NA,TRBJ2-7,TGTGCCAGCAGCTTGGACATCTTGATCAACGAGCAGTACTTC,CASSLDILINEQYF
TRBV30,NA,NA,TRBJ1-2,TGTGCCTGGGACAGTTTCTATGGCTACACCTTC,CAWDSFYGYTF
TRBV6-5,TRBD1,few,TRBJ1-2,TGTGCCAGCAGTATAACAGGGGACCATGGCTACACCTTC,CASSITGDHGYTF
TRBV6-5,TRBD2,few,TRBJ2-3,TGTGCCAGCAGTTACGGAGCGGGAGGGATTCTAGATACGCAGTATTTT,CASSYGAGGILDTQYF
TRBV7-8,TRBD1,NA,TRBJ2-7,TGTGCCAGCAGCTCGGACAGGGGAGGCGAGCAGTACTTC,CASSSDRGGEQYF
TRBV4-2,TRBD1,NA,TRBJ1-1,TGTGCCAGCAGCCAAGGGCAAAGAGGGGGCGTAGCTTTCTTT,CASSQGQRGGVAFF
TRBV28,TRBD1,NA,TRBJ2-2,TGTGCCAGCAGTTTACAGCCGGGACAGGGGGCGGTTGCCGGGGAGCTGTTTTTT,CASSLQPGQGAVAGELFF
TRBV7-8,TRBD2,few,TRBJ2-1,TGTGCCAGCAGCCCTAGCGGGAGGTCGGTTGAGCAGTTCTTC,CASSPSGRSVEQFF
TRBV19,TRBD2,NA,TRBJ2-1,TGTGCCAGTAGTACTTTAGCGGGAGCGCCTCGGGAGCAGTTCTTC,CASSTLAGAPREQFF
TRBV30,NA,NA,TRBJ1-4,TGTGCCTGGAGTGGACAGATCAATGAAAAACTGTTTTTT,CAWSGQINEKLFF
TRBV7-2,NA,NA,TRBJ2-5,TGTGCCAGCAGCTTCATGGGGGGTGAGACCCAGTACTTC,CASSFMGGETQYF
TRBV30,NA,NA,TRBJ1-5,TGTGCCTGGAGTCGACAGGAATATCAGCCCCAGCATTTT,CAWSRQEYQPQHF
TRBV15,NA,NA,TRBJ1-3,TGTGCCACCAGCGAATTGGGGGGGCCTGGAAACACCATATATTTT,CATSELGGPGNTIYF
TRBV12-5,NA,few,TRBJ2-3,TGTGCTAGTGGTTTGTCCCAGGAAAACACAGATACGCAGTATTTT,CASGLSQENTDTQYF
TRBV7-3,TRBD2,NA,TRBJ2-3,TGTGCCAGCAGCGCGGGACTAACCACAGATACGCAGTATTTT,CASSAGLTTDTQYF
TRBV13,TRBD2,NA,TRBJ2-1,TGTGCCAGCAGCTTAGGCAGTGCGGGGGGGCGGATGTACAATGAGCAGTTCTTC,CASSLGSAGGRMYNEQFF
TRBV7-3,NA,NA,TRBJ2-1,TGTGCCAGCAGCGAGTGGGGCCGGGAGCAGTTCTTC,CASSEWGREQFF
TRBV29-1,NA,NA,TRBJ2-1,TGCAGCGTGGAGCAGGACAGTCGCTCCTACAATGAGCAGTTCTTC,CSVEQDSRSYNEQFF